The clone carrying this T cell receptor beta chain was recorded only once. What it binds is not known. The data derive from a study of cytomegalovirus exposure and HLA in healthy donors. Overall study results and limits: Cytomegalovirus status was reportedly diagnosed by the classifier with high specificity and sensitivity. A few chains linked to CMV were shown in vitro to be specific for CMV antigens. Rare sequences made up most TCRs, while some public TCRs were found in many donors. The tendency of first-cohort TCR clusters to co-occur in the approximately 120 validation repertoires was identified by a subsequent analysis.

Assay: immunoSEQ multiplex PCR; the TCRdb copy retains only in-frame clones and omits some. Of 120,000 or so clones listed, around 95% are singletons. Per the germline V gene, CDR1 is SGHRS and CDR2 is YFSETQ. Trimming shortened V by 4 bases and J by 0 bases, and 15 bases separated the two germline ends. This CDR3 comprises 16 residues. Sequenced: PBMCs. This TCR derives from a young man in good health and CMV-seronegative. The V call is TRBV5-1, the J call TRBJ2-3; TRBD1 might be the D (6 bases). The CDR3 DNA reads TGCGCCAGCAGCACGGAAGGACAGCCCAGCACAGATACGCAGTATTTT. It encodes CASSTEGQPSTDTQYF. Full variable domain (remainder filled in from reference TRBV5-1 and TRBJ2-3): KAGVTQTPRYLIKTRGQQVTLSCSPISGHRSVSWYQQTPGQGLQFLFEYFSETQRNKGNFPGRFSGRQFSNSRSEMNVSTLELGDSALYLCASSTEGQPSTDTQYFGPGTRLTVL.